One and the same sample provided the 19 T cell receptor beta chains below, sequenced in a study of T cells in Graves' hyperthyroidism and ophthalmopathy. It was RNA transcripts that yielded the amplified TCR beta CDR3 regions. A first-round RT-PCR of the TCR CDR3 used the HTBI primer set. TCRdb reanalysed the multiplex PCR reads using MiXCR and keeps one entry per CDR3 protein. The sample has 600,000 to 850,000 distinct CDR3 sequences; about 19% are singletons. The sample was blood. The receptor source for this set is a woman aged 45-65 years with Graves' hyperthyroidism that later progressed to Graves' ophthalmopathy.

This clonotype came up a few times. CDR3: CSVEDSYGNQPQHF. The CDR3 DNA follows: TGCAGCGTTGAAGACAGTTACGGCAATCAGCCCCAGCATTTT. This chain uses TRBV29-1 with TRBJ1-5; no clear D. CDR1 is SQVTM and CDR2 is ANQGSEA in the germline V gene. The CDR3 extends over 14 amino acids. V lost 0 bases, J lost 2 bases, and 8 bases lay in between.

CDR3 residues: CASSRRDRGQPQHF. In DNA form, the CDR3 reads TGTGCCAGCAGCCGCCGGGACCGAGGTCAGCCCCAGCATTTT. This rearrangement joins TRBV5-6 to TRBJ1-5; D possibly corresponds to TRBD1 (5 bases). The CDR3 extends over 14 amino acids. CDR1 and CDR2 (germline): SGHDT, YYEEEE. V gave up 4 bases and J gave up 6 bases, with 14 bases separating them.

There are many counts of this clonotype. This chain links TRBV14 with TRBJ2-1; D remains ambiguous. V lost 4 bases to trimming and J lost 8 bases, with 6 bases between them. The CDR3 spans 11 residues. Germline V gene data show CDR1 as SGHDN and CDR2 as FVKESK. As DNA, the CDR3 is TGTGCCAGCAGCCGCCACGATGAGCAGTTCTTC. It yields the protein CASSRHDEQFF.

This clonotype was recorded a few times. The rearrangement joins TRBV7-9 to TRBJ2-3, with 13 nucleotides matching TRBD2. With V trimmed by 5 bases and J by 1 base, 12 bases remained unmatched. The CDR3 covers 19 residues. CDR1 is SEHNR and CDR2 is FQNEAQ in the germline V gene (reference sequence). CDR3 sequence (DNA): TGTGCCAGCAGCACCACTGGACTAGCGGGGGTAACTGGCACAGATACGCAGTATTTT. This sequence encodes CASSTTGLAGVTGTDTQYF.

This clonotype was found a few times. The rearrangement joins TRBV5-1 to TRBJ2-5; D may match TRBD1 or TRBD2 (6 bases each). CDR1 and CDR2 (germline): SGHRS, YFSETQ. V was pared by 1 base and J by 6 bases, with 13 bases between. CDR3 length: 14 amino acids. CDR3 residues: CASSLRGPGQTQYF. CDR3 in DNA: TGCGCCAGCAGCTTGCGGGGGCCGGGACAGACCCAGTACTTC.

CDR3 sequence reads: CASRSQGLNTEAFF. The CDR3 region has the DNA TGTGCCAGTAGGTCACAGGGGTTGAACACTGAAGCTTTCTTT. The J gene is TRBJ1-1, the V gene TRBV19; 7 bases are shared with TRBD1. The V gene's germline CDR1 is LNHDA and CDR2 SQIVND (reference sequence). After removal of 6 bases from V and 0 bases from J, the junction contained 4 bases not matched to a gene. The CDR3 is 14 amino acids.

Written as DNA, the CDR3 is TGCGCCAGCAGCCTGGGGACTCACACTGAAGCTTTCTTT. Its translation: CASSLGTHTEAFF. The chain joins TRBV5-1 to TRBJ1-1; perhaps TRBD1 as D (5 bases). This CDR3 has 13 residues. CDR1 SGHRS and CDR2 YFSETQ come from the germline V gene. Trimming took off 4 bases at V and 3 bases at J, with 10 bases between the two ends.

The genes are TRBV20-1 and TRBJ1-3; no firm D call. The CDR3 has 13 residues. The V end was cut by 6 bases, the J end by 1 base, with 10 bases between. Germline V gives CDR1 DFQATT, CDR2 SNEGSKA (reference sequence). CDR3 sequence: CSALLWSGNTIYF. CDR3 DNA: TGCAGTGCCCTCCTCTGGTCTGGAAACACCATATATTTT.

In its sample, this clonotype was seen a few times. The chain has TRBV20-1 and TRBJ2-3; D not certain. CDR1 is DFQATT and CDR2 is SNEGSKA in the germline V gene (reference sequence). V was clipped by 3 bases and J by 2 bases, with 12 bases between them. The CDR3 runs 14 residues. CDR3 DNA: TGCAGTGCTAGGGTGTACAGATTCACAGATACGCAGTATTTT. Amino acid sequence: CSARVYRFTDTQYF.

There are many counts of this clonotype. The chain uses TRBV7-2 and TRBJ2-3, with 7 positions matching TRBD1. The V gene end was trimmed by 5 bases and the J gene end by 1 base; junction bases not matched to a gene: 9. Per the germline V gene, CDR1 is SGHTA and CDR2 is FQGNSA. The CDR3 length is 16 residues. The CDR3 is CASSDWTGIRTDTQYF. The CDR3, as DNA: TGTGCCAGCAGCGATTGGACAGGAATACGCACAGATACGCAGTATTTT.

The J gene is TRBJ1-2, the V gene TRBV12-3 or TRBV12-4; 8 nucleotides agree with TRBD1. The CDR3 totals 15 residues. Trimming at V came to 5 bases and at J to 2 bases, leaving 7 bases not matched to a gene. For the CDR3, the DNA is TGTGCCAGCAGTCGGTCGACAGGGGAAAACTATGGCTACACCTTC. It codes for CASSRSTGENYGYTF.

With respect to this clonotype: A much larger clone sits a single nucleotide away, making a read error possible. This chain connects TRBV5-1 to TRBJ1-1; no reliable D call. Deletions cut 7 bases from V and 2 bases from J, with 12 bases between. In germline, CDR1 is SGHRS, CDR2 YFSETQ. This CDR3 is built from 13 residues. This CDR3 reads CASGREGNTEAFF. The CDR3 DNA reads as TGCGCCAGCGGCCGGGAGGGTAACACTGAAGCTTTCTTT.

This clonotype was detected many times. The chain employs TRBV20-1 and TRBJ2-7, with 14 bases identical to TRBD2. The CDR3 length is 17 residues. Germline V gene data show CDR1 as DFQATT and CDR2 as SNEGSKA (reference sequence). The trim removed 0 bases at V and 0 bases at J, leaving 4 bases unmatched. The CDR3 loop is CSARDRTSGGLSYEQYF. In DNA, the CDR3 is TGCAGTGCTAGAGATCGGACTAGCGGGGGGCTCTCCTACGAGCAGTACTTC.

The table lists this clonotype with many counts. The chain is built from TRBV3-1 and TRBJ2-7; tentatively, D is TRBD2 (5 bases). V dropped 0 bases and J dropped 6 bases, with 15 bases sitting between them. CDR1 is LGHDT, CDR2 YNNKEL, per germline (reference sequence). This CDR3 has 15 amino acids. The CDR3 loop reads CASSQEGLGLSEQYF. The CDR3 coding sequence is TGTGCCAGCAGCCAAGAAGGACTGGGTCTCTCCGAGCAGTACTTC.

This clonotype was recorded many times. The chain recombines TRBV6-1 with TRBJ1-1; no clear D gene. The V and J ends lost 2 bases and 4 bases respectively, with 11 bases between them. Germline V gene lookup returns CDR1 MNHNS and CDR2 SASEGT. The CDR3 has 14 residues. CDR3 residues: CASSEYIQGTEAFF. The CDR3 nucleotides are TGTGCCAGCAGTGAATACATACAAGGCACTGAAGCTTTCTTT.

This clonotype was counted a few times. The chain carries TRBV9 and TRBJ1-1, with 8 bases lining up with TRBD1. The CDR3 runs 16 residues. Germline V CDR1 and CDR2: SGDLS, YYNGEE. The V gene end was trimmed by 3 bases and the J gene end by 4 bases; junction bases not matched to a gene: 11. Here the CDR3 reads CASSAPRQGLFTEAFF. The CDR3 region has the DNA TGTGCCAGCAGCGCCCCCCGACAGGGGCTTTTCACTGAAGCTTTCTTT.

V usage is TRBV29-1 and J usage is TRBJ2-3; D may match TRBD1 or TRBD2 (5 bases each). The length of the CDR3 is 11 residues. Between the trimmed V and J ends, which lost 4 bases and 6 bases, there was a span of 8 bases. Looked up from germline, CDR1 is SQVTM and CDR2 is ANQGSEA. The CDR3 DNA reads as TGCAGCGTTGCCCGGGACGATACGCAGTATTTT. It codes for CSVARDDTQYF.

The chain carries TRBV11-2 and TRBJ2-5; perhaps TRBD1 as D (5 bases). Trimming shortened V by 5 bases and J by 2 bases, and 21 bases separated the two germline ends. The CDR3 covers 17 residues. Germline V gene sequence: CDR1 SGHAT, CDR2 FQNNGV. CDR3 DNA sequence: TGTGCCAGCAGCCTTTTAAGGGATGCAGGGTTTCAAGAGACCCAGTACTTC. This encodes CASSLLRDAGFQETQYF.

This clonotype was seen ten or more times. The chain combines TRBV11-2 with TRBJ1-2; no clear D gene. From germline, CDR1 is SGHAT and CDR2 FQNNGV. V lost 6 bases and J 3 bases, leaving 11 bases between the germline ends. The CDR3 runs 13 residues. The CDR3 reads CASSAAADYGYTF. The DNA for the CDR3 is TGTGCCAGCAGTGCGGCCGCCGACTATGGCTACACCTTC.